The clone carrying this TCR beta chain was counted a single time. The data are from a study of shared clonotypes between healthy human individuals. Study-level background: A couple of female and three male donors aged 18 to 49 were enrolled.

Libraries were prepared by immunoSEQ multiplex PCR; TCRdb keeps only in-frame clonotypes and omits some of them. There are fewer than 650,000 clones in the sample; 75% to 85% occur only once, and approximately 13% lies in the top ten. Input material: PBMCs. The clonotype originates from a woman between 40 and 55 years old in good health. Some clones in this sample may be carry-over from other donors' samples.

The CDR3, as DNA: TGCGCCAGCAGCCCCCTACAGGTAGCCAAAAACATTCAGTACTTC. This translates into CASSPLQVAKNIQYF. The chain combines TRBV4-1 with TRBJ2-4; weak D call: TRBD1 (5 bases). V lost 4 bases and J lost 0, with 10 bases in between. Germline-derived CDR1 and CDR2 are MGHRA and YSYEKL. CDR3 length equals 15 residues.